This paragraph covers one T cell receptor beta chain sequence. This clone was counted only a few times. Its antigen specificity is not known. No base quality values were provided; no much bigger clone lies one nucleotide off. This entry belongs to a study of cytomegalovirus exposure and HLA in healthy donors (dated by TCRdb to about 2017). Background for the entire study: An earlier analysis of 587 of the donors reported approximately 300 Gb of sequence data and about 100 million unique TCR beta sequences from 150 million to 200 million T cells. Approximately 330 gigabases of sequencing data and around 80 million unique TCR sequences made up an early release that covered under 750 HLA-typed donors. Of the roughly 400 genotyped donors, around 81% fell in the genetic ancestry cluster associated with self-reported Caucasian donors. The study aimed to test whether cataloging public T cell receptors could reveal signatures of past pathogen exposure. The T cell repertoires of under 700 subjects were profiled by immunosequencing and related to cytomegalovirus serostatus. Along with the approximately 650-subject first cohort, a separate validation cohort of over 90 different subjects was used. High-throughput TCR immunosequencing, statistical association of individual TCRs with disease status, and machine learning were combined to predict cytomegalovirus infection status. A later analysis re-examined previously published TCR beta repertoires from just over 650 donors and added high-resolution HLA genotyping to investigate patterns of TCR occurrence. Rather than using new phenotypic data, the later analysis identified candidate immune exposures from TCR beta sequences and from how often those sequences occurred across donors. An earlier analysis of 587 of the donors used high-throughput TCR beta sequencing to judge whether each TCR beta V gene segment behaved as functional or pseudogenic. Donor age, sex, ethnicity and CMV serostatus were compiled together with the repertoire data. In a later genetic analysis, genome-wide SNP genotypes for about 65% of the roughly 700 donors were used, and that subset was treated as a discovery cohort. All discovery cohort repertoires had been generated using a single sequencing platform. HLA typing covered class I and class II loci at four-digit resolution. Typing coverage varied by locus: roughly 629-640 donors for A, B, C, DRB1 and DQB1; more than 500 for DQA1; 600 to 610 for DPA1; roughly 450 for DPB1. Four to six DR-DQ haplotypes were handled as single units for association and clustering, since linkage in the cohort was strong. Among 300 to 500 genotyped donors of the cohort, an average of around 250,000 unique TCR beta nucleotide sequences was sequenced per donor, of which 15% to 20% were non-productive. Points the paper makes about the study in general: V-gene and J-gene trimming of TCR beta chains was associated with a missense DCLRE1C variant in a later genetic analysis, and the association was replicated in an independent cohort. A further reported finding was that TCR beta sequences accurately predicted the HLA-A and HLA-B alleles for most subjects in the first cohort. According to a later analysis, TCR association rates differed among HLA loci, with DRB1 alleles showing the most associated TCRs and HLA-C alleles showing the fewest. Cytomegalovirus status was reported to be diagnosed by the classifier with high specificity and sensitivity in both the original and validation cohorts. Because the 87-base-pair reads could not distinguish some IMGT-functional V segments, including TRBV6-2 and TRBV6-3, those segments were excluded. Across donors, most TCR sequences were observed very rarely, whereas some public TCRs were present in many individuals. A few of the identified cytomegalovirus-associated TCR beta chains were confirmed in vitro to be specific for cytomegalovirus antigens. Because some donors lacked HLA typing at each locus, the association tests relied only on the typed subset. According to the authors, the approach could potentially be generalized to other disease states and immunological phenotypes. In a later genetic analysis, fewer N-insertions in productive TCRs were reported among donors in an Asian-associated ancestry cluster than the approximately 670-donor mean. The only immune exposure information available for the cohort was CMV serostatus. When HLA alleles, especially DR and DQ, strongly co-occurred, attributing TCR associations to individual alleles was difficult. In the study, roughly 160 TCR beta chains were listed as associated with cytomegalovirus. In a later analysis, HLA-associated TCR beta chains showed more clonal expansion and lower generation probabilities than non-associated chains that were equally common. Sequencing depth was assumed to be roughly uniform across donors in the presence/absence analyses, though that assumption may not hold. An earlier analysis of approximately 530 of the donors showed that most TCR beta V segments appeared in productive rearrangements either about 87% or about 30% of the time, which broadly matched IMGT annotations. Correlated functional status among segregating V segments might reflect linkage disequilibrium, but an unknown experimental factor could not be ruled out. According to a later analysis, most CMV-associated TCR beta chains appeared to be HLA-restricted, and the HLA associations seemed to be driven largely by CMV exposure. A later analysis associated about 16,000 TCR beta sequences with specific HLA alleles at a false discovery rate of 0.05. Because counts were too low, seventeen rarely observed V segments, including chromosome 9 orphons, were excluded from the earlier analysis of some 540 of the donors. A cluster of highly shared sequence variants was judged likely to represent a technical artifact of the sequencing pipeline. Several of the top co-occurrence clusters appeared to be linked to parvovirus B19, influenza, CMV and Epstein-Barr virus, according to a later analysis. Only TCR beta chains were sequenced in this cohort, and the absence of alpha or paired-chain data limited detectable features.

The cohort comprised 670 or so healthy bone marrow donors. All cohort members were sampled while nominally healthy, although unrecorded immune exposures were likely present. The donor tested CMV seronegative, placing the donor among the 350 or so seronegative members of the cohort. Every donor gave a peripheral blood sample, and the peripheral blood mononuclear cells from that sample were used for TCR beta sequencing. Genomic DNA extraction from the blood cell samples was performed with the Qiagen DNeasy Blood Extraction Kit. V is trimmed back by 4 bases and J by 5 bases, and the junction contains 5 bases that no gene match accounts for. The CDR3 spans 14 residues, from the cysteine through the phenylalanine. Here the CDR3 DNA is all that survives: 42 bases in frame from base 1. CDR1 MNHEY and CDR2 SMNVEV were looked up in the germline V gene (reference sequence). The library came from the immunoSEQ multiplex PCR assay. A mixture of 60 forward primers for TCR Vbeta segments and 13 reverse primers for TCR Jbeta segments was used in the multiplex PCR. Amplification of the CDR3 region of rearranged TCR beta genes was performed with a multiplex PCR assay on genomic DNA. On the Illumina HiSeq System, the amplified TCR beta libraries were sequenced as 87-base-pair reads. For the original study's pipeline: A later analysis counted approximately 84 million unique TCR beta chains across the 550 to 800 repertoires, and around 12 million of these chains were shared by at least two donors. Raw reads were error-corrected and collapsed into unique sequences by a nearest-neighbor algorithm in which closely related sequences were merged to remove PCR and sequencing errors. To assign V, D and J gene segments, CDR3 sequences were aligned to IMGT reference sequences. Each retained sequence needed at least a six-nucleotide match to both a V gene segment and a J gene segment. A rearrangement counted as productive if the CDR3 had no stop codons and remained in frame with V and J, and every other rearrangement counted as non-productive. CDR3 was defined by IMGT convention, running from the second conserved V-encoded cysteine to the conserved J-encoded phenylalanine. In an earlier analysis of 550 to 650 of the donors, sequences lacking an unambiguous match to a single V gene segment were excluded. In an earlier analysis of 587 of the donors, V segments were called functional above 56.7% productive rearrangements and were called segregating when the between-donor standard deviation exceeded 5%. A statistical classification framework was built to diagnose cytomegalovirus status from the catalog of TCR beta chain sequences. V and J gene assignment, in a later analysis, came from comparing TCR nucleotide sequences with IMGT/GENE-DB human TR gene sequences. Using the TCRdist pipeline, a later analysis assigned CDR3 sequences along with most-parsimonious VDJ recombination scenarios. In a later analysis, every TCR beta chain was defined by the combination of its CDR3 amino acid sequence and its V-gene family, and reads without a unique V-gene family were dropped. As a way to deal with suspected cross-contamination and a sequencing artifact, a later analysis dropped 450 to 600 nucleotide sequences that were highly shared and had low generation probability. In a later analysis, a clonal expansion index was calculated for each public chain from normalized within-repertoire ranks of inferred template counts. In a later analysis, generation probabilities were computed using a VDJ recombination model fitted to out-of-frame rearrangements, and the results were checked against IGoR. In a later analysis, hypergeometric tests were used to score TCR-TCR, TCR-HLA and TCR-CMV co-occurrence, with a repertoire-size bias correction applied to TCR pairs. A later analysis estimated false discovery rates by permuting HLA or CMV assignments 20 times. A later analysis grouped co-occurring TCRs with DBSCAN, adding TCRdist sequence similarity when clustering within HLA-allele-positive subsets. Repertoires with fewer than 30,000 or more than 120,000 public chains were left out of co-occurrence clustering, as were several repertoires with anomalous nucleotide sharing. TCRdb limited this immuneACCESS table to in-frame rearrangements with V and J called. A share of clones is missing; checked studies link under half to unresolved V genes, and the rest is unexplained. The V and J calls and clone size were taken over from that table, and D and trimming were inferred from the DNA. In this sample the table shows fewer than 250,000 clones, 78% of which occur a single time. Of the sample, about 3.8% is held by the ten largest clones.

The sequence came from a male donor in good health and CMV-seronegative. Material: PBMCs. The rearrangement combines TRBV27 with TRBJ1-1, with TRBD1 identical over 9 junction bases. CDR3 sequence: CASSSGTGRTEAFF. The sequence in DNA is TGTGCCAGCAGTTCCGGGACAGGGAGGACTGAAGCTTTCTTT.